Following are 24 T cell receptor beta chains from one sample sequenced in a study of blood T cell repertoires in COVID-19. The data were produced by immunoSEQ multiplex PCR, yet TCRdb's version contains in-frame clones alone and is incomplete. The table lists roughly 340,000 clones, 88% of them singletons. Material: peripheral blood. The source is a woman in her 70s with COVID-19, enrolled during active disease.

This clone has more than one count but fewer than ten. V usage is TRBV29-1 and J usage is TRBJ1-2; no clear D. Deletions cut 2 bases from V and 4 bases from J, with 5 bases between. The CDR3 sequence is 11 residues long. The germline CDR1 and CDR2 sequences are SQVTM and ANQGSEA. CDR3 nucleotide sequence: TGCAGCGTTGAAATCCTCTATGGCTACACCTTC. The encoded protein is CSVEILYGYTF.

The count of this clone is one. This chain connects TRBV5-1 to TRBJ2-1; a weak D match, TRBD1 (5 bases). Trimming shortened V by 7 bases and J by 6 bases, and 20 bases separated the two germline ends. CDR3 length: 15 residues. The germline CDR1 and CDR2 sequences are SGHRS and YFSETQ. The CDR3 sequence: CASSPRQIAVNEQFF. DNA for the CDR3: TGCGCCAGCTCACCCAGACAGATCGCTGTCAATGAGCAGTTCTTC. Combining the CDR3 with reference TRBV5-1 and TRBJ2-1 gives the whole variable domain KAGVTQTPRYLIKTRGQQVTLSCSPISGHRSVSWYQQTPGQGLQFLFEYFSETQRNKGNFPGRFSGRQFSNSRSEMNVSTLELGDSALYLCASSPRQIAVNEQFFGPGTRLTVL.

The rearrangement links TRBV4-3 to TRBJ1-2, with D tentatively TRBD1 (5 bases). The CDR3 consists of 14 residues. Trimming took 4 bases from V and 0 from J, leaving 9 bases between them. CDR1 LGHNA and CDR2 YSLEER come from the germline V gene. As DNA, the CDR3 is TGCGCCAGCAGCCGGACACATGCTAACTATGGCTACACCTTC. This gives the protein CASSRTHANYGYTF.

The chain joins TRBV4-1 to TRBJ1-4; TRBD1 is a possible D gene (5 bases). Looked up from germline, CDR1 is MGHRA and CDR2 is YSYEKL. The CDR3 is made up of 13 amino acids. Trimming pared 4 bases from V and 8 bases from J, leaving 11 bases between. The CDR3 here is CASSLQGREKLFF. The DNA of the CDR3 is TGCGCCAGCAGCCTCCAGGGCCGCGAAAAACTGTTTTTT.

This clone was seen a handful of times. The CDR3 here is CASVPGTGSSTEAFF. For the CDR3, the DNA is TGTGCCAGTGTGCCCGGGACAGGGTCTTCCACTGAAGCTTTCTTT. This chain connects TRBV19 to TRBJ1-1, with TRBD1 identical over 9 bases. CDR1 is LNHDA and CDR2 is SQIVND in the germline V gene (reference sequence). The CDR3 is 15 residues long. Germline trimming cut 8 bases from V and 4 bases from J; bases unmatched to any gene: 11. Drawing the rest from reference TRBV19 and TRBJ1-1, the complete variable domain is DGGITQSPKYLFRKEGQNVTLSCEQNLNHDAMYWYRQDPGQGLRLIYYSQIVNDFQKGDIAEGYSVSREKKESFPLTVTSAQKNPTAFYLCASVPGTGSSTEAFFGQGTRLTVV.

The genes are TRBV27 and TRBJ1-2; 9 bases map to TRBD1. This CDR3 comprises 14 residues. Germline V gene data show CDR1 as MNHEY and CDR2 as SMNVEV (reference sequence). Trimming took 2 bases from V and 8 from J; bases not matched to a gene: 6. The CDR3 region has the DNA TGTGCCAGCAGTTTAAACAGGGGGCAGTTAGGCTACACCTTC. The encoded protein is CASSLNRGQLGYTF.

The chain uses TRBV19 and TRBJ2-7; D might be TRBD2 (5 bases). The germline gives CDR1 LNHDA, CDR2 SQIVND (reference sequence). This CDR3 region has 14 residues. V lost 0 bases, J lost 3 bases, and 9 bases lay in between. The CDR3 is CASSIESGGYEQYF. CDR3 sequence (DNA): TGTGCCAGTAGTATAGAGTCAGGAGGCTACGAGCAGTACTTC.

This CDR3 is CSVEGGTGLGTDTQYF. CDR3 coding DNA: TGCAGCGTTGAAGGCGGGACAGGGTTGGGTACAGATACGCAGTATTTT. The chain couples TRBV29-1 to TRBJ2-3; 9 bases fit TRBD1. CDR1 and CDR2 from the germline V gene are SQVTM and ANQGSEA. This CDR3 has 16 amino acids. V lost 1 base to trimming and J lost 3 bases; unmatched junction nucleotides: 8.

A few counts support this clone. The chain links TRBV21-1 to TRBJ1-1; the table names TRBD1, a call not compared with the DNA. TRBV21-1 is a listed pseudogene. The CDR3 covers 16 residues. Written as DNA, the CDR3 is TGTGCCAGCAGCAGACAGGGGGTGGAAAGGAACACTGAAGCTTTCTTT. Encoded protein: CASSRQGVERNTEAFF.

V is TRBV5-1 and J is TRBJ2-2, with a weak D call TRBD1 (5 bases). In germline, CDR1 is SGHRS, CDR2 YFSETQ. The V and J ends lost 2 bases and 7 bases respectively, with 9 bases between them. The CDR3 runs 13 residues. CDR3 sequence: CASSFPQGGELFF. DNA for the CDR3: TGCGCCAGCAGCTTCCCGCAGGGCGGGGAGCTGTTTTTT.

The chain links TRBV4-1 to TRBJ2-4; 9 positions agree with TRBD1. Germline lookup yields CDR1 MGHRA and CDR2 YSYEKL. V shed 1 base, J shed 5 bases, and the junction held 6 bases outside the gene matches. There are 16 residues in the CDR3. The DNA of the CDR3 is TGCGCCAGCAGCCAAGGATACAGGGGGCGTGAAAACATTCAGTACTTC. This gives the protein CASSQGYRGRENIQYF.

The chain combines TRBV27 with TRBJ2-5, with 7 positions matching TRBD2. Per the germline V gene, CDR1 is MNHEY and CDR2 is SMNVEV (reference sequence). After removal of 5 bases from V and 5 bases from J, the junction contained 8 bases not matched to a gene. The CDR3 extends over 14 amino acids. DNA of the CDR3: TGTGCCAGCAGTCCCAGCGGGGAAGGGGAGACCCAGTACTTC. Translated: CASSPSGEGETQYF.

The chain uses TRBV7-2 and TRBJ1-2, with D possibly matching TRBD1 (5 bases). V shed 5 bases and J shed 2 bases, with 15 bases lying between them. The CDR3 length is 15 residues. Germline V lookup: CDR1 SGHTA, CDR2 FQGNSA. In nucleotides, the CDR3 is TGTGCCAGCAGCCCTAGCGTCAGGGAAAACTATGGCTACACCTTC. It encodes CASSPSVRENYGYTF.

This clone appeared many times. The rearrangement joins TRBV2 to TRBJ2-7; the match to TRBD2 covers 14 bases. There are 14 residues in the CDR3. Germline V gives CDR1 SNHLY, CDR2 FYNNEI. V was pared by 6 bases and J by 3 bases, with 1 base of the junction left unmatched. As DNA, the CDR3 is TGTGCCAGCAGAGGGACTAGCGGGGGCTACGAGCAGTACTTC. This encodes CASRGTSGGYEQYF.

The J gene is TRBJ1-6, the V gene TRBV27, with 7 bases identical to TRBD1. V lost 6 bases to trimming and J lost 7 bases; unmatched junction nucleotides: 6. The length of the CDR3 is 14 residues. Looked up from germline, CDR1 is MNHEY and CDR2 is SMNVEV (reference sequence). The CDR3: CASRVTGPNSPLHF. CDR3 nucleotides: TGTGCCAGCAGGGTGACAGGGCCAAATTCACCCCTCCACTTT.

The chain carries TRBV28 and TRBJ2-4, with D maybe TRBD1 (6 bases). Trimming stripped 5 bases from V and 13 bases from J, with 18 bases between. This CDR3 spans 13 amino acids. Germline assignment: CDR1 MDHEN and CDR2 SYDVKM. The CDR3 spells CASSLTSGVSQYF. CDR3 DNA: TGTGCCAGCAGTCTTACATCAGGGGTCTCCCAGTACTTC.

The chain employs TRBV6-5 and TRBJ1-2; D is perhaps TRBD1 (5 bases). CDR1 is MNHEY and CDR2 is SVGAGI in the germline V gene. This CDR3 region has 14 residues. V was pared by 5 bases and J by 0 bases, with 10 bases between. The CDR3 sequence is CASSPGLANYGYTF. DNA of the CDR3: TGTGCCAGCAGTCCAGGGCTAGCTAACTATGGCTACACCTTC.

The chain links TRBV6-5 to TRBJ1-1; no clear D gene. Between the trimmed V and J ends, which lost 2 bases and 1 base, there was a span of 14 bases. CDR1 is MNHEY and CDR2 is SVGAGI in the germline V gene. The CDR3 spans 16 residues. The CDR3 loop reads CASSYVPPGANTEAFF. CDR3 sequence (DNA): TGTGCCAGCAGTTACGTGCCCCCGGGAGCGAACACTGAAGCTTTCTTT.

The J gene is TRBJ1-1, the V gene TRBV18; D gene uncertain. With 2 bases removed from V and 8 bases from J, the gap between germline ends came to 18 bases. CDR3 length: 15 amino acids. CDR1 is KGHSH, CDR2 LQKENI, per germline. The CDR3 coding sequence is TGTGCCAGCTCACCATGGATCGAGGGCTCCACCGAAGCTTTCTTT. Translation gives CASSPWIEGSTEAFF.

The chain recombines TRBV19 with TRBJ1-2; 7 bases align to TRBD1. Germline V gives CDR1 LNHDA, CDR2 SQIVND (reference sequence). This CDR3 is 15 amino acids long. The trim removed 6 bases at V and 2 bases at J, leaving 9 bases unmatched. The CDR3 is CASRLTGTANYGYTF. The CDR3 nucleotides read TGTGCCAGTAGACTGACCGGGACAGCGAACTATGGCTACACCTTC.

The chain joins TRBV5-1 to TRBJ2-1; 9 bases line up with TRBD2. The V segment lost 5 bases and the J segment 4 bases; nucleotides outside the gene matches: 7. The CDR3 is made up of 15 amino acids. Germline V gives CDR1 SGHRS, CDR2 YFSETQ. The CDR3 DNA follows: TGCGCCAGCAGGGAGCGGGGGGACTTTTACAATGAGCAGTTCTTC. Its translation is CASRERGDFYNEQFF.

The rearrangement joins TRBV7-2 to TRBJ2-7; TRBD2 agrees at 13 bases. After removal of 5 bases from V and 6 bases from J, the junction contained 7 bases not matched to a gene. Germline CDR1 SGHTA, CDR2 FQGNSA. The CDR3 loop spans 15 amino acids. The CDR3 is CASSVTSGGAGEQYF. In DNA, the CDR3 is TGTGCCAGCAGCGTTACTAGCGGGGGGGCGGGCGAGCAGTACTTC.

The V call is TRBV27, the J call TRBJ1-5; unclear D gene. The V and J ends lost 8 bases and 1 base respectively, with 12 bases between them. CDR1 and CDR2 (germline): MNHEY, SMNVEV (reference sequence). This CDR3 has 14 residues. The CDR3 loop reads CASARDRSNQPQHF. The CDR3 nucleotides read TGTGCCAGCGCGAGGGATAGAAGCAATCAGCCCCAGCATTTT.

V usage is TRBV5-1 and J usage is TRBJ2-5, with D maybe TRBD2 (6 bases). CDR1 is SGHRS and CDR2 is YFSETQ in the germline V gene. Trimming left V 0 bases short and J 0 bases short, with 12 bases between. CDR3 size: 16 residues. In DNA form, the CDR3 reads TGCGCCAGCAGCTTGGGTGGTAGCGGATACCAAGAGACCCAGTACTTC. Translating it yields CASSLGGSGYQETQYF.